The source of this T cell receptor (beta chain) is a study of glioma-infiltrating T cells. Study overall: Glioblastomas were WHO grade IV, sampled at first diagnosis; low-grade were grade II.

Comment on this clonotype: Antigen: not known.

Using RNA template, CDR3s of TCR alpha and beta were amplified with iRepertoire arm-PCR. Tissue mRNA or PBMC total RNA, roughly 100-400 ng, went into one-step reverse transcription and amplification. TCRdb called the multiplex PCR reads again in MiXCR, with one record for every CDR3 protein. Counted here are about 380,000 distinct CDR3 sequences, 41% occurring once; the ten biggest clones make up 12%. V lost 6 bases, J lost 4 bases, and 10 bases lay in between. The germline V gene has CDR1 MDHEN and CDR2 SYDVKM. The CDR3 has 14 amino acids. Notes on the study in general: Only very few CDR3 sequences appeared in both tissue and blood. Shared blood CDR3 signature motifs marked patients with low tissue-blood divergence.

The rearrangement joins TRBV28 to TRBJ2-6, with D hard to call. This sequence originates from a human donor with low-grade glioma or glioblastoma, undergoing nonglioma brain surgery, or in good health (not recorded which). Sequenced material: glioma tissue, nonneoplastic brain tissue, or PBMCs (not recorded which). The CDR3 protein is CASSVHNGANVLTF. For the CDR3, the DNA is TGTGCCAGCAGCGTACATAACGGGGCCAACGTCCTGACTTTC.